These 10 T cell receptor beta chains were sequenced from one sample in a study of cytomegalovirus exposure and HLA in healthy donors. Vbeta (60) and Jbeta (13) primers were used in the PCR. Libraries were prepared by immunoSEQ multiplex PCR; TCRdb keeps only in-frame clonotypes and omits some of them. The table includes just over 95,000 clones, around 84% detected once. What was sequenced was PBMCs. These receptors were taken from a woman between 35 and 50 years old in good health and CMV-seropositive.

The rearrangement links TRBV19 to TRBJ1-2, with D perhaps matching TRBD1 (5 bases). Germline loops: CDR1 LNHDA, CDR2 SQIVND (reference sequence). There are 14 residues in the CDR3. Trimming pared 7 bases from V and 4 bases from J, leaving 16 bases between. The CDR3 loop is CASTKTELSYGYTF. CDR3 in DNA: TGTGCCAGTACCAAGACAGAACTGTCCTATGGCTACACCTTC.

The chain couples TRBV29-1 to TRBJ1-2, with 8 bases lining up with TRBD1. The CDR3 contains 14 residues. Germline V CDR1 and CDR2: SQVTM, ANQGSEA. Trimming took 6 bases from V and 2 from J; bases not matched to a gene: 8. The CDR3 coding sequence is TGCAGCGTCGATGGGACAGGAGGAAACTATGGCTACACCTTC. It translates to CSVDGTGGNYGYTF.

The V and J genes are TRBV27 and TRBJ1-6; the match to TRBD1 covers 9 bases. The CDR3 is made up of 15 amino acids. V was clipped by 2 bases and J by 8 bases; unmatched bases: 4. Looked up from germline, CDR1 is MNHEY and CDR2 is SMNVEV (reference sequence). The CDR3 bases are TGTGCCAGCAGTTTAAAGGGACAGGGTGATTCACCCCTCCACTTT. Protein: CASSLKGQGDSPLHF.

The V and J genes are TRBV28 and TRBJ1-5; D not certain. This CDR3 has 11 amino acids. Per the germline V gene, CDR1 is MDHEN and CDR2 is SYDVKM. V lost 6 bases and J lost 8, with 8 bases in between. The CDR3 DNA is TGTGCCAGCAGCCTTGAGGAGCCCCAGCATTTT. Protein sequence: CASSLEEPQHF.

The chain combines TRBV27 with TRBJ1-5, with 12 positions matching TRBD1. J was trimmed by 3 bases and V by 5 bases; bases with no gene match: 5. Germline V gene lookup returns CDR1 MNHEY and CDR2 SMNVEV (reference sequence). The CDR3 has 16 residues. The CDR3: CASSPGQGAPNQPQHF. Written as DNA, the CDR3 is TGTGCCAGCAGTCCGGGACAGGGGGCCCCCAATCAGCCCCAGCATTTT.

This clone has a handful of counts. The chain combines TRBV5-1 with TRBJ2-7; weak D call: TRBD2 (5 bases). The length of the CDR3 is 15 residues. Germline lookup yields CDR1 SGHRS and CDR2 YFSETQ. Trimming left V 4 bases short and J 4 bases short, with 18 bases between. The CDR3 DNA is TGCGCCAGCAGCCTGAGGACTGGGGTGGGGTACGAGCAGTACTTC. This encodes CASSLRTGVGYEQYF.

CDR3: CSVENSNSGANVLTF. CDR3 in DNA: TGCAGCGTTGAAAACAGCAACTCTGGGGCCAACGTCCTGACTTTC. The V call is TRBV29-1, the J call TRBJ2-6; D is unresolved. Germline values: CDR1 SQVTM, CDR2 ANQGSEA. V was trimmed by 2 bases and J by 0 bases, leaving 8 bases between them. The CDR3 runs 15 residues. The whole variable domain, remainder taken from reference TRBV29-1 and TRBJ2-6, is SAVISQKPSRDICQRGTSLTIQCQVDSQVTMMFWYRQQPGQSLTLIATANQGSEATYESGFVIDKFPISRPNLTFSTLTVSNMSPEDSSIYLCSVENSNSGANVLTFGAGSRLTVL.

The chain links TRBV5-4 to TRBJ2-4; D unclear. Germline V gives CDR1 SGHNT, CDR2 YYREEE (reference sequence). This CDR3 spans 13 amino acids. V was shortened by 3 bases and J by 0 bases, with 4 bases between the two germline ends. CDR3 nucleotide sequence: TGTGCCAGCAGCTCTTTAGCCAAAAACATTCAGTACTTC. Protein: CASSSLAKNIQYF.

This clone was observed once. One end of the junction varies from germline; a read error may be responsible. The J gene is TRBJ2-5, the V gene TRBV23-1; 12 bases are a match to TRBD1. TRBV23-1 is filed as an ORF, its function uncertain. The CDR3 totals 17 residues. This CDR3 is CASSQSGDRGLQVTQYF. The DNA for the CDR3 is TGCGCCAGCAGTCAATCGGGGGACAGGGGGCTTCAAGTGACCCAGTACTTC.

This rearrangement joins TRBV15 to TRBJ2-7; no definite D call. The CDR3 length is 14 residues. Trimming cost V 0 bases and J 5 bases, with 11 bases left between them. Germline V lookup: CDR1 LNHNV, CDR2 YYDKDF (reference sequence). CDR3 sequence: CATSRDYADNEQYF. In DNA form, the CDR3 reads TGTGCCACCAGCAGAGATTACGCAGACAACGAGCAGTACTTC.